The 23 T cell receptor beta chains reported below all come from one sample, sequenced in a study of cytomegalovirus exposure and HLA in healthy donors. The data were produced by immunoSEQ multiplex PCR, yet TCRdb's version contains in-frame clones alone and is incomplete. This table holds 55,000 to 65,000 clones, approximately 92% found once. Sequencing was done on a sample of PBMCs. The receptors shown here come from a man in his late teens or twenties in good health and CMV-seronegative.

V and J are TRBV6-1 and TRBJ2-5, with D perhaps TRBD1 (6 bases). V dropped 6 bases and J dropped 1 base, with 15 bases sitting between them. CDR1 MNHNS and CDR2 SASEGT come from the germline V gene. This CDR3 spans 15 amino acids. The chain's CDR3 is CASRGAVWAQETQYF. The CDR3 region has the DNA TGTGCCAGCAGGGGGGCCGTCTGGGCCCAAGAGACCCAGTACTTC.

In DNA form, the CDR3 reads TGTGCCAGCAGTGAAGAAGGGGATCGGTACAATGAGCAGTTCTTC. Its translation: CASSEEGDRYNEQFF. The rearrangement links TRBV6-1 to TRBJ2-1; D possibly corresponds to TRBD1 (5 bases). The CDR3 contains 15 residues. V gave up 1 base and J gave up 4 bases, with 11 bases separating them. Germline assignment: CDR1 MNHNS and CDR2 SASEGT.

With respect to this clone: A read error may account for a junction end that differs from germline. The genes are TRBV7-9 and TRBJ2-7; D is ambiguous. The CDR3 sequence is 13 residues long. Germline V gene lookup returns CDR1 SEHNR and CDR2 FQNEAQ (reference sequence). The CDR3, as DNA: TGTGCCAGCAGCTTAAAGTTGGGCACCCCTCTATCCTTC. This codes for CASSLKLGTPLSF.

This clone was counted between two and nine times. V is TRBV4-2 and J is TRBJ2-2, with a tentative D call TRBD2 (6 bases). This CDR3 contains 15 residues. Per germline, CDR1 LGHNA and CDR2 YNFKEQ. The ends were cut back, 1 base at V and 3 bases at J, with 9 bases in the middle. CDR3 amino acids: CASSQGDSDTGELFF. In DNA, the CDR3 is TGTGCCAGCAGCCAAGGGGACTCCGACACCGGGGAGCTGTTTTTT.

The J gene is TRBJ2-7, the V gene TRBV28, with D perhaps matching TRBD1 (6 bases). This CDR3 comprises 15 residues. V was cut by 5 bases and J by 9 bases, with 23 bases left in between. CDR1 is MDHEN and CDR2 is SYDVKM in the germline V gene. This chain's CDR3 is CASSAGTDSKSAQYF. The CDR3 DNA follows: TGTGCCAGCAGTGCCGGGACGGACAGTAAGTCGGCGCAGTACTTC. Filled out from reference TRBV28 and TRBJ2-7, the complete variable domain reads DVKVTQSSRYLVKRTGEKVFLECVQDMDHENMFWYRQDPGLGLRLIYFSYDVKMKEKGDIPEGYSVSREKKERFSLILESASTNQTSMYLCASSAGTDSKSAQYFGPGTRLTVT.

The V and J genes are TRBV2 and TRBJ1-5, with 7 bases identical to TRBD1. This CDR3 comprises 14 residues. Germline CDR1 reads SNHLY; CDR2 reads FYNNEI. With 6 bases clipped from V and 3 bases from J, the junction kept 5 bases outside the gene matches. The CDR3 loop is CASRGRGFNQPQHF. CDR3 sequence (DNA): TGTGCCAGCAGAGGCAGGGGGTTCAATCAGCCCCAGCATTTT.

The sample holds one count of this clone. V and J are TRBV5-1 and TRBJ2-7, with TRBD1 as a possible D gene (6 bases). In germline, CDR1 is SGHRS, CDR2 YFSETQ. The CDR3 is 14 amino acids. The V gene lost 0 bases and the J gene lost 1 base, with 8 bases spanning the gap. Here the CDR3 reads CASSLDGQSYEQYF. The CDR3 region has the DNA TGCGCCAGCAGCTTGGATGGACAGTCCTACGAGCAGTACTTC.

This clone was recorded once. This chain uses TRBV27 with TRBJ2-7; TRBD2 matches at 12 bases. CDR1 and CDR2 (germline): MNHEY, SMNVEV (reference sequence). The CDR3 covers 15 residues. V lost 4 bases to trimming and J lost 2 bases; unmatched junction nucleotides: 3. The CDR3 nucleotides are TGTGCCAGCAGTTCACTAGCGGGAGGTCCCTACGAGCAGTACTTC. It codes for CASSSLAGGPYEQYF.

The chain recombines TRBV5-1 with TRBJ2-3, with a weak D call TRBD1 (7 bases). Germline loops: CDR1 SGHRS, CDR2 YFSETQ. The length of the CDR3 is 16 residues. V was shortened by 0 bases and J by 5 bases, with 16 bases between the two germline ends. The CDR3 sequence is CASSLAEGANRDTQYF. The DNA of the CDR3 is TGCGCCAGCAGCTTGGCGGAGGGGGCGAATCGAGATACGCAGTATTTT.

The chain joins TRBV6-5 to TRBJ1-1, with TRBD1 as a possible D gene (5 bases). This CDR3 is 13 amino acids long. Germline V gives CDR1 MNHEY, CDR2 SVGAGI. V lost 2 bases and J 10 bases, leaving 14 bases between the germline ends. Here the CDR3 DNA reads TGTGCCAGCAGTTACGAAATGCAGGGTGCAGCTTTCTTT. Residues: CASSYEMQGAAFF.

This clone was picked up a small number of times. This sequence joins TRBV11-2 and TRBJ1-3; D might be TRBD1 (6 bases). With 0 bases removed from V and 3 bases from J, the gap between germline ends came to 21 bases. Germline values: CDR1 SGHAT, CDR2 FQNNGV. The length of the CDR3 is 19 residues. The CDR3 is CASSLDSRLLWGRGNTIYF. CDR3 nucleotides: TGTGCCAGCAGCTTAGATTCCAGGTTGTTGTGGGGGCGTGGAAACACCATATATTTT.

V is TRBV28 and J is TRBJ2-7; the D gene is possibly TRBD2 (6 bases). V lost 7 bases and J 0 bases, leaving 22 bases between the germline ends. Looked up from germline, CDR1 is MDHEN and CDR2 is SYDVKM. The CDR3 length is 17 residues. The CDR3 here is CASKLSGSGTSSYEQYF. Written as DNA, the CDR3 is TGTGCCAGCAAGCTCAGCGGGTCGGGCACTAGCTCCTACGAGCAGTACTTC.

This rearrangement joins TRBV4-2 to TRBJ2-1, with a weak D call TRBD2 (5 bases). The CDR3 runs to 15 residues. Germline V gene lookup returns CDR1 LGHNA and CDR2 YNFKEQ. Trimming pared 0 bases from V and 1 base from J, leaving 7 bases between. CDR3 sequence (DNA): TGTGCCAGCAGCCAAGACGCGGGTTCCTACAATGAGCAGTTCTTC. Protein: CASSQDAGSYNEQFF.

The CDR3: CAWSWTGGRETQYF. DNA for the CDR3: TGTGCCTGGAGCTGGACAGGGGGACGAGAGACCCAGTACTTC. The gene calls are TRBV30 and TRBJ2-5; 10 positions match TRBD1. This CDR3 has 14 residues. From germline, CDR1 is GTSNPN and CDR2 SVGIG (reference sequence). With V trimmed by 3 bases and J by 4 bases, 5 bases remained unmatched.

This chain links TRBV28 with TRBJ1-5; TRBD1 matches 8 bases. The junction had 8 bases not matched to a gene; V was cut back by 5 bases and J by 5 bases. CDR1 and CDR2 (germline): MDHEN, SYDVKM. There are 15 residues in the CDR3. The CDR3 loop reads CASSPPPDRDQPQHF. The DNA of the CDR3 is TGTGCCAGCAGTCCTCCCCCGGACAGGGATCAGCCCCAGCATTTT.

The chain joins TRBV4-1 to TRBJ2-7; 8 nucleotides align to TRBD1. The length of the CDR3 is 15 residues. The V gene end was trimmed by 4 bases and the J gene end by 5 bases; junction bases not matched to a gene: 10. Germline lookup yields CDR1 MGHRA and CDR2 YSYEKL. The DNA of the CDR3 is TGCGCCAGCAGCCGCGGCGTATCGGACAGGGACGAGCAGTACTTC. Translating it yields CASSRGVSDRDEQYF.

The CDR3 DNA sequence: TGTGCCAGCAGTGTACAGTTATCCTACGAGCAGTACTTC. Amino acids: CASSVQLSYEQYF. V is TRBV2 and J is TRBJ2-7; D unresolved. Trimming took off 4 bases at V and 1 base at J, with 8 bases between the two ends. This CDR3 spans 13 amino acids. Looked up from germline, CDR1 is SNHLY and CDR2 is FYNNEI. The entire variable domain, with the rest obtained from reference TRBV2 and TRBJ2-7, is as follows: EPEVTQTPSHQVTQMGQEVILRCVPISNHLYFYWYRQILGQKVEFLVSFYNNEISEKSEIFDDQFSVERPDGSNFTLKIRSTKLEDSAMYFCASSVQLSYEQYFGPGTRLTVT.

The CDR3 DNA reads as TGTGCCAGCCGGGGGATGAACACTGAAGCTTTCTTT. It translates to CASRGMNTEAFF. The chain combines TRBV27 with TRBJ1-1; possibly TRBD1 for D (5 bases). The germline V gene encodes CDR1 MNHEY and CDR2 SMNVEV (reference sequence). The CDR3 runs to 12 residues. The ends were cut back, 8 bases at V and 0 bases at J, with 7 bases in the middle.

This chain links TRBV13 with TRBJ2-3; 12 bases fit TRBD2. V shed 6 bases, J shed 3 bases, and the junction held 1 base outside the gene matches. Per the germline V gene, CDR1 is PRHDT and CDR2 is FYEKMQ (reference sequence). The CDR3 is 14 residues long. In nucleotides, the CDR3 is TGTGCCAGCAGGCTAGCGGGAGGGACAGATACGCAGTATTTT. It is translated as CASRLAGGTDTQYF.

In DNA, the CDR3 is TGTGCCAGCTCAAAGGGGGCAGGGGTCACCGGGGAGCTGTTTTTT. Protein sequence: CASSKGAGVTGELFF. This chain uses TRBV11-2 with TRBJ2-2; 7 bases match TRBD1. The CDR3 has 15 residues. In germline, CDR1 is SGHAT, CDR2 FQNNGV. Trimming took 8 bases from V and 4 from J; bases not matched to a gene: 10.

This chain links TRBV10-3 with TRBJ1-1; 7 bases line up with TRBD1. Germline V gives CDR1 ENHRY, CDR2 SYGVKD. The V and J ends lost 6 bases and 4 bases, in that order; junction bases with no gene match: 8. This CDR3 contains 14 residues. CDR3: CAIRATGSTTEAFF. The CDR3 region has the DNA TGTGCCATCAGGGCGACAGGGAGCACCACTGAAGCTTTCTTT.

The chain links TRBV6-1 to TRBJ1-2, with TRBD1 as a possible D gene (6 bases). Germline-derived CDR1 and CDR2 are MNHNS and SASEGT. The V and J ends lost 10 bases and 6 bases respectively, with 15 bases between them. This CDR3 has 12 amino acids. CDR3 coding DNA: TGTGCCATCCAGGGGAGGGTCGATGGCTACACCTTC. This gives the protein CAIQGRVDGYTF.

This chain joins TRBV4-1 and TRBJ2-1; TRBD2 agrees at 11 bases. Germline loops: CDR1 MGHRA, CDR2 YSYEKL. Trimming took 3 bases from V and 8 from J; bases not matched to a gene: 9. The CDR3 loop spans 16 amino acids. Here the CDR3 DNA reads TGCGCCAGCAGCCACCCGGGGACTAGCGGCGTCGATGAGCAGTTCTTC. It encodes CASSHPGTSGVDEQFF.